The T cell receptor beta chain described here comes from a study of blood T cell repertoires in COVID-19 (TCRdb year 2020). At the level of the whole study: Samples from collaborators originated in the United States, Italy and Spain and spanned both the acute and convalescent phases of COVID-19. A de-identified subject ID, COVID-19 status, age in years and sex were almost always included in the sample metadata. Where available, HLA class I and class II types were obtained from metadata supplied by the sample provider rather than from assay-based typing. Subjects who had been exposed to COVID-19, were actively infected with it, or had recovered from it provided the deeply sampled blood TCRbeta repertoires that made up the dataset. Samples came from the ongoing ImmuneRACE study (first 160 participants) plus 1,254 subjects from 6 global collaborators. The prospective study material was composed of cDNA or gDNA derived from T cells, B-cell-depleted T cells, or PBMCs. A freely available public database, intended as a resource for researchers studying the immune response to SARS-CoV-2, is where the repertoires were released. What the research found in general, with its limitations: The quantity of clinical and demographic metadata differed by source and by participant and was supplied without curation.

On this clone itself: There is no known antigen for this receptor. No quality values exist for individual bases; no much larger clone is one base distant.

In Seattle, one collaborating source enrolled patients while the infection was active and tracked those patients longitudinally over the course of disease. Collaborating institutions collected whole blood in K2EDTA tubes following their own protocols. For TCRbeta analysis, collaborator samples were shipped as frozen whole blood, as isolated PBMCs, or as DNA extracted from either sample type. Spanning cysteine to phenylalanine, the CDR3 consists of 14 amino acids. The read is trimmed to its CDR3 DNA, 42 bases read in frame from base 1. From a lookup of the germline V gene, CDR1 and CDR2 are SGHVS and FNYEAQ. Unmatched junction bases come to 5, with V trimmed by 5 bases and J by 4 bases. TCRbeta CDR3 regions were amplified from genomic DNA by means of the immunoSEQ Assay, a bias-controlled multiplex PCR. Per the source publication's procedure: Within the assay, amplification of reference gene primers was used to estimate how many nucleated cells each sample contained. To quantify the absolute abundance of each unique TCRbeta CDR3 rearrangement, sequence reads were collapsed and filtered. Productive Simpson clonality was computed per sample as the square root of Simpson's diversity index over productive rearrangements. TCRdb stores this immuneACCESS table with in-frame sequences only. Part of the clones is absent; in the studies checked, under half of the shortfall reflects unresolved V genes, and no reason is known for the rest. That table is the source of V, J and clone size, and D and trimming were worked out from the DNA. This sample lists 110,000 or so clones; more than 70% were detected once. The ten largest account for approximately 5% of the sample.

The V gene is TRBV7-6 and the J gene is TRBJ1-3; TRBD1 agrees with 7 junctional bases. The sample comprised peripheral blood. The TCR comes from a woman aged 55 to 70 with COVID-19, enrolled during active disease. CDR3 protein: CASSPTGPGNTIYF. The DNA sequence is TGTGCCAGCAGCCCGACAGGGCCCGGAAACACCATATATTTT.